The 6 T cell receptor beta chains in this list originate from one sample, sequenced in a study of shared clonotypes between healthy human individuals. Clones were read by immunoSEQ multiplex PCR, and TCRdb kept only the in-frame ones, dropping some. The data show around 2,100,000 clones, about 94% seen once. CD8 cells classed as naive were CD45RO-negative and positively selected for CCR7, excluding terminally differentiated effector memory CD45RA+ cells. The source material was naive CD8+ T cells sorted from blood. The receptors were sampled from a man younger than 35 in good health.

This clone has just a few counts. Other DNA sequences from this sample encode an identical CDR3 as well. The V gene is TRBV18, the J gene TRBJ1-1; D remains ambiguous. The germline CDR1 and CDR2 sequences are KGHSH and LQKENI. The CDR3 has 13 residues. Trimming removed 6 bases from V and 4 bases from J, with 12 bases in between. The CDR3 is CASSLYSGTEAFF. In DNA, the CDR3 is TGTGCCAGCTCCCTTTATTCAGGCACTGAAGCTTTCTTT.

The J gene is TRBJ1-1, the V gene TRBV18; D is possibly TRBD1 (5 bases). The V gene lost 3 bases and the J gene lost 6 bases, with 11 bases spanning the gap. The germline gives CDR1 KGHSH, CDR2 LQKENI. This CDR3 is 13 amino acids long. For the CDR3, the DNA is TGTGCCAGCTCACCTAATCGGGGCCCTGAAGCTTTCTTT. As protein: CASSPNRGPEAFF.

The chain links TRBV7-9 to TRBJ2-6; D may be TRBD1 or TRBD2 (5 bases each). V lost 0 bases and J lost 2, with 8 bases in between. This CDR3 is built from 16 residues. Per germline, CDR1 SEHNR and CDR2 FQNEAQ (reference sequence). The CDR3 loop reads CASSLARGAGANVLTF. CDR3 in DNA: TGTGCCAGCAGCTTAGCAAGAGGGGCTGGGGCCAACGTCCTGACTTTC.

The CDR3: CASSAPGSDYEQYF. The CDR3 bases are TGTGCCAGCAGCGCCCCCGGGAGTGACTACGAGCAGTACTTC. The chain couples TRBV7-9 to TRBJ2-7, with TRBD2 as a possible D gene (6 bases). V was shortened by 5 bases and J by 3 bases, with 14 bases between the two germline ends. The CDR3 is made up of 14 amino acids. Germline V gene sequence: CDR1 SEHNR, CDR2 FQNEAQ (reference sequence).

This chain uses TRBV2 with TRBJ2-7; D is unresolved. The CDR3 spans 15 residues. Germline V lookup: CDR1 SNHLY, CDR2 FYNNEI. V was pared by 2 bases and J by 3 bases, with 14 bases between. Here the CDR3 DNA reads TGTGCCAGCAGTGAATGGGCAGGCCAAGACTACGAGCAGTACTTC. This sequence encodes CASSEWAGQDYEQYF.

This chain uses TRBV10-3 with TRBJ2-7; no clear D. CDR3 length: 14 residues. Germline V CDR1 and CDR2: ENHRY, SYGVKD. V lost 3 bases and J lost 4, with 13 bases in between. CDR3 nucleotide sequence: TGTGCCATCAGTGAAGTCGGACCTGGATACGAGCAGTACTTC. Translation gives CAISEVGPGYEQYF.